What follows describes a single TCR beta chain. TCRdb reanalysed the reads using MiXCR and keeps one entry per CDR3 protein. The table has fewer than 550,000 distinct CDR3 sequences, more than 20% seen once. The data were taken from a study of T cell repertoires in cytomegalovirus infection. As for the study in general: Evidence of both CMV infection and a matching HLA type came from public TCR beta signatures.

CDR1 is SGHNT, CDR2 YYREEE, per germline (reference sequence). J lost 4 bases, V lost 4 bases, and 4 bases had no gene match. CDR3 length: 14 residues. The chain links TRBV5-4 to TRBJ1-4; TRBD1 aligns across 7 bases. Sequenced material: PBMCs. This sequence originates from a human donor in good health (CMV status not recorded). Some clones in this sample may be carry-over from other donors' samples. The DNA of the CDR3 is TGTGCCAGCAGCCGCCGGGACAGTAATGAAAAACTGTTTTTT. Its protein product is CASSRRDSNEKLFF.